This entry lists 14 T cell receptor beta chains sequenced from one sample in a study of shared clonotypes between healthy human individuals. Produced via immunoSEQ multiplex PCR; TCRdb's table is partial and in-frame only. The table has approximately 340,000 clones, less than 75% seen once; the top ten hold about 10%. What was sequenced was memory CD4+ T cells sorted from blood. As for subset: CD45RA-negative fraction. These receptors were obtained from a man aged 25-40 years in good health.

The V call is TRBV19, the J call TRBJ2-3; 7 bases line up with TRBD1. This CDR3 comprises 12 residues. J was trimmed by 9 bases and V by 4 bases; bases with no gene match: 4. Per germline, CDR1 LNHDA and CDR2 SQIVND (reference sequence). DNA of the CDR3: TGTGCCAGTAGTAACACAGGGGACACGCAGTATTTT. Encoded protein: CASSNTGDTQYF.

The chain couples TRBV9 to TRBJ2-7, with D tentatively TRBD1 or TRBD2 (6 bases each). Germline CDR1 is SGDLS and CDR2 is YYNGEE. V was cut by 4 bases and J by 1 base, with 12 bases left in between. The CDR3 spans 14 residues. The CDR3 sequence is CASSPRGVSYEQYF. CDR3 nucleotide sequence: TGTGCCAGCAGCCCAAGGGGGGTTTCCTACGAGCAGTACTTC.

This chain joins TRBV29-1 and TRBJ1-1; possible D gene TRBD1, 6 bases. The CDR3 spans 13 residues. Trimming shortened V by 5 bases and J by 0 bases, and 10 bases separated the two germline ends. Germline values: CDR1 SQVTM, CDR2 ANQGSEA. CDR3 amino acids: CSVLDRLNTEAFF. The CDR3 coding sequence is TGCAGCGTTTTGGACAGATTGAACACTGAAGCTTTCTTT.

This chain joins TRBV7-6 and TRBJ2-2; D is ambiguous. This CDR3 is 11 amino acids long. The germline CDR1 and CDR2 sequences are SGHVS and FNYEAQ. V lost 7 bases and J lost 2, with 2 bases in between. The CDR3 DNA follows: TGTGCCAGCACTAACACCGGGGAGCTGTTTTTT. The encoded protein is CASTNTGELFF.

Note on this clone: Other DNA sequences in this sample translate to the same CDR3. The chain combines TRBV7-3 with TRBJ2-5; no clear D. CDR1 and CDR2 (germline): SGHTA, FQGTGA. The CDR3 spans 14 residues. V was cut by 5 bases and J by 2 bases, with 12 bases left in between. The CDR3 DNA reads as TGTGCCAGCAGCCCGACGGGTTTACAAGAGACCCAGTACTTC. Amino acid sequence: CASSPTGLQETQYF.

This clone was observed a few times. For the CDR3, the DNA is TGTGCCAGTAGTATAGGCCCAGCCAGACTTCTGAACACTGAAGCTTTCTTT. As protein: CASSIGPARLLNTEAFF. The gene calls are TRBV19 and TRBJ1-1; the D is unclear. The CDR3 sequence is 17 residues long. V dropped 1 base and J dropped 0 bases, with 15 bases sitting between them. Per the germline V gene, CDR1 is LNHDA and CDR2 is SQIVND (reference sequence). The full variable domain, rest sourced from reference TRBV19 and TRBJ1-1, is DGGITQSPKYLFRKEGQNVTLSCEQNLNHDAMYWYRQDPGQGLRLIYYSQIVNDFQKGDIAEGYSVSREKKESFPLTVTSAQKNPTAFYLCASSIGPARLLNTEAFFGQGTRLTVV.

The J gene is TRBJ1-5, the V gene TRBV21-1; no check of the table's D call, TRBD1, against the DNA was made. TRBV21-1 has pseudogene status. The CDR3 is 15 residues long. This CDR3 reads CASSKEVQGNQPQHF. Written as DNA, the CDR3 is TGTGCCAGCAGCAAAGAAGTGCAGGGGAATCAGCCCCAGCATTTT.

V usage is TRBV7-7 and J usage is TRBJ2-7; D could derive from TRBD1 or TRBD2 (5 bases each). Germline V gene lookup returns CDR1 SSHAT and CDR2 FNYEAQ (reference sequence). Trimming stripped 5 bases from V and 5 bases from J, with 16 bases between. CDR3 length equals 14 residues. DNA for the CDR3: TGTGCCAGCAGCCCCGGGGCTTGGGGGAACGAGCAGTACTTC. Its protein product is CASSPGAWGNEQYF.

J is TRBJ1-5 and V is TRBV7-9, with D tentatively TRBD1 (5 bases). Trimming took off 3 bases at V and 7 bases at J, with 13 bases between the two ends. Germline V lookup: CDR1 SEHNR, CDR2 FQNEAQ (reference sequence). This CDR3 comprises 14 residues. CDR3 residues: CASSFPWGRQPQHF. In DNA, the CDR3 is TGTGCCAGCAGCTTCCCGTGGGGCCGACAGCCCCAGCATTTT. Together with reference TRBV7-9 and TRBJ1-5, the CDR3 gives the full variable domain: DTGVSQNPRHKITKRGQNVTFRCDPISEHNRLYWYRQTLGQGPEFLTYFQNEAQLEKSRLLSDRFSAERPKGSFSTLEIQRTEQGDSAMYLCASSFPWGRQPQHFGDGTRLSIL.

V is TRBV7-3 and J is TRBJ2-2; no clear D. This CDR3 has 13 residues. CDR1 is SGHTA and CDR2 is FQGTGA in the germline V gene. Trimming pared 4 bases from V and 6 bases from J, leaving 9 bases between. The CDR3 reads CASSSLTAGELFF. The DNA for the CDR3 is TGTGCCAGCAGCTCTCTAACAGCCGGGGAGCTGTTTTTT.

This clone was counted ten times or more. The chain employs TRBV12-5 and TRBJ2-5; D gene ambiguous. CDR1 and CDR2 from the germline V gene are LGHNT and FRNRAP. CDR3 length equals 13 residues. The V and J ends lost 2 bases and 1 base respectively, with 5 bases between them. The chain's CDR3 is CASGLNLQETQYF. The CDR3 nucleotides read TGTGCTAGTGGTTTGAACCTCCAAGAGACCCAGTACTTC.

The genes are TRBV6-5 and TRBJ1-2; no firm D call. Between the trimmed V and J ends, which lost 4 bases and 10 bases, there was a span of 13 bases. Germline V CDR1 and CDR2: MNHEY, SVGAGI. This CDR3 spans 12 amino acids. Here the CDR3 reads CASSSGPRIYTF. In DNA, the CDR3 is TGTGCCAGCAGTTCAGGACCCCGAATCTACACCTTC.

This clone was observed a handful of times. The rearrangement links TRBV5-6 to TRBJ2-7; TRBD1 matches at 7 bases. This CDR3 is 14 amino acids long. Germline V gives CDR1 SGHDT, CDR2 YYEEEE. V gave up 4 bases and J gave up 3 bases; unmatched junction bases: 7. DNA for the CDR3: TGTGCCAGCAGCCCCGGACAGGATGGCTACGAGCAGTACTTC. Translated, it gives CASSPGQDGYEQYF.

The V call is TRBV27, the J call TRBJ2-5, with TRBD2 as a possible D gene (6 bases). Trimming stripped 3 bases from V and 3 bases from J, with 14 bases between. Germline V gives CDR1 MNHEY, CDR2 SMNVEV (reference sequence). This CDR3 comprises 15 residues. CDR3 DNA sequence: TGTGCCAGCAGTTTGAACGGGAGAGGGGAAGAGACCCAGTACTTC. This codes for CASSLNGRGEETQYF.